The following is a TCR beta chain sequence with its context. The record originates from a study of cytomegalovirus exposure and HLA in healthy donors. Amplification used 60 Vbeta primers and 13 Jbeta primers. Sequencing used immunoSEQ multiplex PCR; TCRdb keeps in-frame clones, though not all of them. The sample consists of over 55,000 clones, more than 80% of them appearing once. The CDR3 runs 16 residues. The germline V gene encodes CDR1 SGHRS and CDR2 YFSETQ. V was cut by 0 bases and J by 3 bases, with 15 bases left in between. Sequenced sample: PBMCs. The TCR sequence derives from a woman between 25 and 40 years old in good health and CMV-seropositive. V usage is TRBV5-1 and J usage is TRBJ1-1; D is unresolved. The DNA for the CDR3 is TGCGCCAGCAGCTTGGATAATCGAGCGCGTCACACTGAAGCTTTCTTT. Translating it yields CASSLDNRARHTEAFF.